This T cell receptor (beta chain) was found in a study of tumor-infiltrating lymphocytes in primary liver carcinoma. Constant-region priming of roughly 490 ng total RNA yielded TCR beta cDNA. Construction of TCR beta libraries relied on three successive nested multiplex PCR rounds employing slightly modified ARM-PCR. TCRdb passed the multiplex PCR reads through MiXCR, listing each CDR3 protein once. The top ten hold more than 10% of the sample, which has about 100,000 distinct CDR3 sequences, around 71% seen once. The roughly 19-33 mg bulk tissue piece was not sorted before simultaneous RNA and DNA extraction. To note about this clonotype: The junction departs from germline at one end; a sequencing error may be responsible.

The TCR comes from a woman aged 55-75 years with primary liver carcinoma and hepatitis B virus infection. The sequenced sample consisted of liver tumor tissue from sampling region 2. Subset: tumor region T2, inferior pole.

CDR3 DNA sequence: TGTGCCGGTACAAGGGCGGGAGTTAAGGTCGAGAAGTACTTC. Translated: CAGTRAGVKVEKYF. The V and J genes are TRBV6-5 and TRBJ2-7; TRBD2 matches at 7 bases. This CDR3 is built from 14 residues. Per germline, CDR1 MNHEY and CDR2 SVGAGI.